These T cell receptor beta chains were read from a single sample in a study of CD8 T cells in ankylosing spondylitis. TCRdb reanalysed the 5' RACE reads using MiXCR and keeps one entry per CDR3 protein. Of 200,000 to 250,000 distinct CDR3 sequences in the sample, 15% to 20% were seen once. Source material: blood, either unsorted or a sorted T cell fraction (not recorded which). The receptors derive from a male donor with ankylosing spondylitis. CDR3s include the opening cysteine and the closing phenylalanine or tryptophan. A D gene is named only where the DNA matches it firmly. Rows give clone size only sometimes, using once, few, many, or a class for an expanded clone.

D	size	V	J	CDR3	DNA
-	-	TRBV5-5	TRBJ1-5	CASSWVGDQPQHF	TGTGCCAGCAGCTGGGTGGGGGATCAGCCCCAGCATTTT
TRBD2	-	TRBV4-2	TRBJ2-3	CASSQDMASGPTDTQYF	TGTGCCAGCAGCCAAGATATGGCTAGCGGGCCGACAGATACGCAGTATTTT
-	few	TRBV24-1	TRBJ1-1	CATSDPPRKFFARRETTNTEAFF	TGTGCCACCAGTGACCCGCCCCGTAAATTTTTCGCCAGACGAGAAACGACGAACACTGAAGCTTTCTTT
-	few	TRBV7-9	TRBJ2-7	CASSPGSAYEQYF	TGTGCCAGCAGCCCTGGGTCCGCCTACGAGCAGTACTTC
-	many	TRBV11-2	TRBJ1-1	CASSLGRLKNTEAFF	TGTGCCAGCAGCTTAGGACGGCTCAAGAACACTGAAGCTTTCTTT
TRBD1	few	TRBV2	TRBJ1-2	CASRAGTEYGYTF	TGTGCCAGCAGAGCCGGGACAGAGTATGGCTACACCTTC
-	-	TRBV20-1	TRBJ2-7	CSANWGRAYEQYF	TGCAGTGCAAATTGGGGGAGAGCCTACGAGCAGTACTTC
-	many	TRBV5-1	TRBJ2-2	CASSQGGAGELFF	TGCGCCAGCAGCCAGGGGGGTGCCGGGGAGCTGTTTTTT
-	few	TRBV29-1	TRBJ2-3	CSVEKKLQGDTQYF	TGCAGCGTTGAAAAGAAGCTACAAGGAGATACGCAGTATTTT
-	-	TRBV9	TRBJ1-1	CASSAILGTKGTEAFF	TGTGCCAGCAGCGCAATTCTCGGGACCAAGGGCACTGAAGCTTTCTTT
TRBD1	-	TRBV12-3/TRBV12-4	TRBJ1-3	CASSPGQAPGNTIYF	TGTGCCAGCAGTCCTGGACAGGCGCCTGGAAACACCATATATTTT
TRBD1	few	TRBV29-1	TRBJ1-2	CSVEVWTGDSYGYTF	TGCAGCGTTGAAGTCTGGACAGGGGATAGCTATGGCTACACCTTC
-	few	TRBV4-3	TRBJ2-1	CASSQSARGYNEQFF	TGCGCCAGCAGCCAAAGCGCAAGGGGCTACAATGAGCAGTTCTTC
-	few	TRBV2	TRBJ2-7	CASSDSAGVPEQYF	TGTGCCAGCAGTGATTCGGCAGGGGTCCCCGAGCAGTACTTC
TRBD2	few	TRBV7-6	TRBJ2-7	CASSLGLAGGPTGSYEQYF	TGTGCCAGCAGCTTAGGACTAGCGGGAGGGCCTACGGGCTCCTACGAGCAGTACTTC
-	few	TRBV12-3/TRBV12-4	TRBJ2-1	CASTLGSPGVFF	TGTGCCAGCACACTTGGGAGCCCGGGGGTGTTCTTC
TRBD1	few	TRBV2	TRBJ1-1	CASSEAEGAGDTEAFF	TGTGCCAGCAGTGAAGCGGAGGGGGCGGGGGACACTGAAGCTTTCTTT